This TCR beta chain was captured by sequencing in a study of Ad26.COV2.S vaccination and SARS-CoV-2 variants. This CDR3 contains 14 residues. V was clipped by 8 bases and J by 1 base, with 14 bases between them. In germline, CDR1 is MNHEY, CDR2 SVGAGI. About this clone: Its antigen is not identified.

Study-wide results and caveats: Substantial breadth in spike-specific CD8+ and CD4+ T cell responses was reportedly seen after vaccination. Participants given vaccine showed non-spike TCR breadth similar to that of placebo recipients. The analyses of TCR breadth and depth may have understated the size of total T cell responses. Vaccinees displayed broader spike-specific TCR repertoires than placebo recipients.

Repertoires were generated with immunoSEQ multiplex PCR, while TCRdb's copy carries only in-frame clones and drops some. Among 100,000 or so clones listed, around three quarters were seen once. The gene calls are TRBV6-5 and TRBJ2-5, with D tentatively TRBD2 (7 bases). Sequenced material: peripheral blood, taken after recovery from COVID-19. This receptor was identified in a human donor who had recovered from COVID-19. The CDR3 DNA follows: TGTGCCAGCCTTGAGGGGGGGCCCCAAGAGACCCAGTACTTC. Translation: CASLEGGPQETQYF.